These T cell receptor beta chains were read from a single sample in a study of cytomegalovirus exposure and HLA in healthy donors. Produced via immunoSEQ multiplex PCR; TCRdb's table is partial and in-frame only. This sample yields around 110,000 clones, of which approximately 85% are seen a single time; 1.5% to 2% belongs to the top ten. The sequencing sample was made of PBMCs. These receptors all come from a man between 45 and 60 years old in good health and CMV-seronegative. The CDR3 runs from the conserved cysteine through the conserved F or W. A D gene is named only where the DNA matches it firmly. Not every row has a clone size; where given, it reads once, few, many or a size class.

d_gene	v_gene	j_gene	abundance	CDR3nt	CDR3aa
TRBD2	TRBV9	TRBJ2-4	-	TGTGCCAGCAGCCCTGAACGACTAGCGGGGGGCCAGGACATTCAGTACTTC	CASSPERLAGGQDIQYF
-	TRBV7-6	TRBJ1-3	-	TGTGCCAGCAGCTTATCCCCCGGGGGGCGAGGAAACACCATATATTTT	CASSLSPGGRGNTIYF
-	TRBV10-3	TRBJ1-2	-	TGTGCCATCAGTGATTCACACCGCCACTACACCTTC	CAISDSHRHYTF
TRBD1	TRBV7-9	TRBJ1-6	-	TGTGCCAGCAGCTGGGACAGAGATTCACCCCTCCACTTT	CASSWDRDSPLHF
-	TRBV7-2	TRBJ2-1	-	TGTGCCAGCAGCTTTTTTGCCAGGGGCGCTGAGCAGTTCTTC	CASSFFARGAEQFF
-	TRBV7-9	TRBJ1-1	-	TGTGCCAGCAGCCCCCAGAACACTGAAGCTTTCTTT	CASSPQNTEAFF
-	TRBV28	TRBJ1-5	-	TGTGCCACCGACAGGAACAATCAGCCCCAGCATTTT	CATDRNNQPQHF
-	TRBV5-4	TRBJ2-1	-	TGTGCCAGCAACAAGGGGGGGGCTTTGGTTTCTATTTCCTACAATGAGCAGTTCTTC	CASNKGGALVSISYNEQFF
TRBD2	TRBV28	TRBJ2-1	-	TGTGCCAGCAGTCGTTATCACGGGGGGGCCCTCGGTGAGCAGTTCTTC	CASSRYHGGALGEQFF
TRBD1	TRBV5-1	TRBJ2-7	-	TGCGCCAGCCGTAGGGACAGCGCAACCTACGAGCAGTACTTC	CASRRDSATYEQYF
-	TRBV7-9	TRBJ2-1	-	TGTGCCAGCAGCTTTTGGAGGGGGGGCACGGCCTACAATGAGCAGTTCTTC	CASSFWRGGTAYNEQFF
-	TRBV27	TRBJ1-4	-	TGTGCCAGCACCCCAGCCCAGGGCGTAACTAATGAAAAACTGTTTTTT	CASTPAQGVTNEKLFF
TRBD1	TRBV28	TRBJ1-5	-	TGTGCCAGCTTTGGACAGGGGAAGAATCAGCCCCAGCATTTT	CASFGQGKNQPQHF
-	TRBV9	TRBJ1-2	-	TGTGCCAGCAGCGTAGGACGGGGGGATGGCTACACCTTC	CASSVGRGDGYTF
-	TRBV4-1	TRBJ1-1	-	TGCGCCAGCAGCACTCAGGGGTGGGACACTGAAGCTTTCTTT	CASSTQGWDTEAFF
TRBD1	TRBV27	TRBJ2-1	-	TGTGCCAGCAGTTTATGGCAGGGGGACAATGAGCAGTTCTTC	CASSLWQGDNEQFF
-	TRBV5-8	TRBJ2-1	-	TGTGCCAGCACCCCCGCCGGACATAGTGTTAATGAGCAGTTCTTC	CASTPAGHSVNEQFF
TRBD1	TRBV19	TRBJ1-5	-	TGTGCCAGTAACAACAGGGGAGCCCAGCATTTT	CASNNRGAQHF
-	TRBV6-6	TRBJ1-1	-	TGTGCCGCAAAGACCCCCGGGGGCACTGAAGCTTTCTTT	CAAKTPGGTEAFF
-	TRBV9	TRBJ1-1	-	TGTGCCAGCAGCGTAGTGTCGGGGAACGCTGAAGCTTTCTTT	CASSVVSGNAEAFF
-	TRBV7-8	TRBJ2-2	-	TGTGCCAGCAGCTTATTAGAGGGCGGGGAGCTGTTTTTT	CASSLLEGGELFF
TRBD1	TRBV5-1	TRBJ1-3	-	TGCGCCAGCAGCTTGAGTGGGACAGGGGGTCTAATGTTTTCCTCTGGAAACACCATATATTTT	CASSLSGTGGLMFSSGNTIYF
-	TRBV7-3	TRBJ2-2	-	TGTGCCAGCAGCCCCCCTGGGGCTCGCACCGGGGAGCTGTTTTTT	CASSPPGARTGELFF
TRBD1	TRBV28	TRBJ2-7	-	TGTGCCAGCAGTCTCCTGCTGGACAGGGGGCTCTCCTACGAGCAGTACTTC	CASSLLLDRGLSYEQYF
-	TRBV7-9	TRBJ2-1	-	TGTGCCAGCAGCTTTTCGGACAATCCGGAAGAGCAGTTCTTC	CASSFSDNPEEQFF
-	TRBV7-9	TRBJ2-3	-	TGTGCCAGCAACAGGGAAAGCACAGATACGCAGTATTTT	CASNRESTDTQYF
TRBD1	TRBV27	TRBJ1-5	-	TGTGCCAGCAGTTTAGAGGACAGGGGGTATAGCAATCAGCCCCAGCATTTT	CASSLEDRGYSNQPQHF
TRBD2	TRBV7-8	TRBJ2-3	-	TGTGCCAGCAGCTTGCGCCTGGGGGGGGACACAGATACGCAGTATTTT	CASSLRLGGDTDTQYF
TRBD1	TRBV13	TRBJ1-1	-	TGTGCCAGCAGCACCACAGGGGTGGGCACTGAAGCTTTCTTT	CASSTTGVGTEAFF
TRBD2	TRBV19	TRBJ2-3	-	TGTGCCAGTAGTCAGCGGGGGATTTCCACAGATACGCAGTATTTT	CASSQRGISTDTQYF
TRBD1	TRBV14	TRBJ1-2	-	TGTGCCAGCAGCCAAGACGTCGGACAGGTCTTTGGATATGGCTACACCTTC	CASSQDVGQVFGYGYTF
-	TRBV2	TRBJ1-4	-	TGTGCCAGCAGTCCCCTGACAGGACATGCAACTAATGAAAAACTGTTTTTT	CASSPLTGHATNEKLFF
-	TRBV30	TRBJ1-1	-	TGTGCCTGGAGCCATCGGGGGGAAGCTTTCTTT	CAWSHRGEAFF
-	TRBV5-4	TRBJ1-4	-	TGTGCCAGCAGCTTGGCATTTACAGGTGAAAAACTGTTTTTT	CASSLAFTGEKLFF
-	TRBV7-8	TRBJ2-3	few	TGTGCCAGCAGCTTGGCGGGGGCCGACACAGATACGCAGTATTTT	CASSLAGADTDTQYF
-	TRBV19	TRBJ2-2	few	TGTGCCAGTAGTATTAAGGGGCCGCTGTGGGGCGGGGAGCTGTTTTTT	CASSIKGPLWGGELFF
-	TRBV6-1	TRBJ2-2	-	TGTGCCAGCAGTGCATTAGGGGGCGGGGAGCTGTTTTTT	CASSALGGGELFF
-	TRBV6-1	TRBJ1-5	-	TGTGCCAGCACCGACAGCCTTGTAGGGACCCAGCATTTT	CASTDSLVGTQHF
TRBD2	TRBV4-3	TRBJ2-5	-	TGCGCCAGCAGCCAAAAGCGGGGGGAGACCCAGTACTTC	CASSQKRGETQYF
-	TRBV5-4	TRBJ2-5	-	TGTGCCAGCAGCACAGAGTACCAAGAGACCCAGTACTTC	CASSTEYQETQYF
-	TRBV28	TRBJ2-6	-	TGTGCCAGCGAAATCAGGGGTGGCACTGGGGCCAACGTCCTGACTTTC	CASEIRGGTGANVLTF
TRBD1	TRBV5-1	TRBJ2-1	-	TGCGCCAGCAGCGCCAGACAGGGTTCCTACAATGAGCAGTTCTTC	CASSARQGSYNEQFF
TRBD1	TRBV5-1	TRBJ1-4	once	TGCGCCAGCAGCTCGACAGGGGGGAATGAAAAACTGTTTTTT	CASSSTGGNEKLFF
-	TRBV9	TRBJ2-3	few	TGTGCCAGCAGCGTAGATAGAAGCACAGATACGCAGTATTTT	CASSVDRSTDTQYF
TRBD2	TRBV6-1	TRBJ2-2	-	TGTGCCAGCACCTTGGGAGGGGAGGGCACCGGGGAGCTGTTTTTT	CASTLGGEGTGELFF
TRBD1	TRBV5-1	TRBJ1-2	once	TGCGCCAGCAGCCGGGACAGGGATCATGGCTACACCTTC	CASSRDRDHGYTF
-	TRBV2	TRBJ1-1	-	TGTGCCAGCAGTACGGGGAACACTGAAGCTTTCTTT	CASSTGNTEAFF
-	TRBV6-5	TRBJ1-1	-	TGTGCCAGCAGCCCTACCTGGGGGCGGAACACTGAAGCTTTCTTT	CASSPTWGRNTEAFF
TRBD1	TRBV4-1	TRBJ1-5	-	TGCGCCAGCAGCCAGGGACAGGGCGTTTCTCAGCCCCAGCATTTT	CASSQGQGVSQPQHF
TRBD1	TRBV9	TRBJ2-5	-	TGTGCCAGCAGCGTAGAGTTGACAGGGGGCCACCAAGAGACCCAGTACTTC	CASSVELTGGHQETQYF
TRBD1	TRBV7-9	TRBJ1-3	-	TGTGCCAGCAGCGACCCCGGGACAGGGCCAAGAAACACCATATATTTT	CASSDPGTGPRNTIYF
TRBD2	TRBV10-2	TRBJ2-5	few	TGCGCCAGCGCGTCTAGCGGGGGTAGGGAGACCCAGTACTTC	CASASSGGRETQYF
TRBD1	TRBV30	TRBJ1-1	-	TGTGCCTGGAGTGTGAAGGACAGGTACACTGAAGCTTTCTTT	CAWSVKDRYTEAFF
-	TRBV12-1	TRBJ2-1	-	TGTGCCAGCAGCTCCTACAGGGCCCCTACCAACAATGAGCAGTTCTTC	CASSSYRAPTNNEQFF
-	TRBV7-3	TRBJ1-5	-	TGTGCCAGCAGCTTGACAGGCCCCGGTCAGCCCCAGCATTTT	CASSLTGPGQPQHF
-	TRBV5-1	TRBJ2-5	-	TGCGCCAGCAGCCGGGGCGCTCGACAGGACCCTCAAGAGACCCAGTACTTC	CASSRGARQDPQETQYF
-	TRBV7-3	TRBJ2-2	-	TGTGCCAGCAGCTTGACCTGGCAGACTAACACCGGGGAGCTGTTTTTT	CASSLTWQTNTGELFF
-	TRBV28	TRBJ1-2	few	TGTGCCAGCTCTGAGGGAGGTATGGGGGGTAGGAGAAAAAACTATGGCTACACCTTC	CASSEGGMGGRRKNYGYTF
TRBD2	TRBV11-3	TRBJ2-2	once	TGTGCCAGCAGCCGCGGACTAGCGGGGGGTAGCGGGGAGCTGTTTTTT	CASSRGLAGGSGELFF